This T cell receptor (beta chain) was obtained from a study of OX40 agonist ivuxolimab in advanced cancers. Study-level information: The mean age was about 61 years, ranging from about 20 to 79, with approximately 85% of participants male. The study, taken as a whole, reports: Clonal expansion by week 6 occurred in CD4+ and CD8+ blood T cells (at 0.1 to 3.0 mg/kg).

Sequencing was performed with immunoSEQ multiplex PCR; in TCRdb, only in-frame clones are kept and a portion is missing. The sample lists under 50,000 clones, roughly 86% occurring once. Turning to this clone: The antigen is unknown.

V was pared by 1 base and J by 3 bases, with 7 bases between. This CDR3 is 12 amino acids long. Looked up from germline, CDR1 is GTSNPN and CDR2 is SVGIG (reference sequence). This specimen was CD4+ or CD8+ T cells sorted from blood, taken in a trial of the OX40 agonist ivuxolimab. The rearrangement uses TRBV30 and TRBJ2-7; D gene unclear. This TCR derives from an adult with an advanced solid tumor such as melanoma, head and neck, liver or kidney cancer. The CDR3 sequence is CAWSGQYYEQYF. The CDR3 DNA reads as TGTGCCTGGAGTGGTCAGTACTACGAGCAGTACTTC.